This T cell receptor (delta chain) stems from a study of Vδ1+ human thymocytes. After alphabeta T cell depletion, CD3+ Vdelta1+ Vdelta2- thymocytes were sorted. Sorted Vdelta1+ thymocytes were about 97% to 99.6% pure. Per germline, CDR1 TSWWSYY and CDR2 QGS. The CDR3 totals 19 residues. V trimming: 4 bases; J trimming: 3 bases; junction bases outside the gene matches: 16. As to this clone: Its antigen is not identified.

Extracted RNA was reverse transcribed into cDNA. CDR3 amplicons came from multiplex PCR with pooled V-gene forward and constant-region reverse primers. TCRdb processed the multiplex PCR reads again with the CATT caller. This sample has 45,000 to 60,000 delta-chain clones; more than 15% occur once, and the top ten carry approximately 0.5%. Findings of the study overall: Around 20% of thymic delta-chain sequences were Vdelta2, with few Vdelta3, unlike blood Vdelta1+ controls. Highly polyclonal TRG and TRD repertoires with Gaussian CDR3 length distributions appeared in thymus. Donors shared many TRG clonotypes but few TRD clonotypes.

Sequences were obtained from Vdelta1+ gamma-delta thymocytes from the thymus. Subset here: FACS-sorted CD3+ TCRalphabeta- TCRVdelta1+ TCRVdelta2- thymocytes. V is TRDV1 and J is TRDJ1; TRDD3 agrees at 11 bases. The receptor was isolated from a boy under two years old who had congenital heart surgery. CDR3 residues: CALGATPFLLGDKADKLIF. CDR3 bases: TGTGCTCTTGGGGCTACCCCCTTCCTACTGGGGGATAAGGCCGATAAACTCATCTTT.